One sample yielded the 30 T cell receptor beta chains listed below, sequenced in a study of blood T cell repertoires in COVID-19. Method: immunoSEQ multiplex PCR; TCRdb's copy keeps in-frame clones and lacks some. The repertoire holds roughly 400,000 clones, 88% seen once, with 2% to 2.5% in the top ten. The material sequenced was PBMCs or T cells enriched from blood (not recorded which). These receptors originate from a woman aged 40 to 50 with acute COVID-19.

This chain uses TRBV19 with TRBJ1-5, with TRBD1 matching over 7 bases. Germline V gives CDR1 LNHDA, CDR2 SQIVND (reference sequence). CDR3 length: 12 residues. V shed 7 bases, J shed 6 bases, and the junction held 3 bases outside the gene matches. The CDR3 DNA sequence: TGTGCCAGTACCTCAGGGGGTCAGCCCCAGCATTTT. Residues: CASTSGGQPQHF.

The gene calls are TRBV5-1 and TRBJ1-1; TRBD1 matches at 7 bases. The CDR3 is made up of 15 amino acids. V shed 2 bases, J shed 7 bases, and the junction held 11 bases outside the gene matches. The germline gives CDR1 SGHRS, CDR2 YFSETQ. CDR3 coding DNA: TGCGCCAGCAGCTTTGGGAGACAGGGATTACGTGAAGCTTTCTTT. Encoded protein: CASSFGRQGLREAFF.

CDR3 in amino acids: CSVETGFTGELFF. DNA for the CDR3: TGCAGCGTTGAAACAGGTTTCACCGGGGAGCTGTTTTTT. The rearrangement links TRBV29-1 to TRBJ2-2; maybe TRBD1 (5 bases). The germline CDR1 and CDR2 sequences are SQVTM and ANQGSEA. Trimming removed 2 bases at V and 4 bases at J, with 8 bases between. The CDR3 runs 13 residues.

The rearrangement uses TRBV7-9 and TRBJ1-1; no reliable D call. CDR1 SEHNR and CDR2 FQNEAQ come from the germline V gene (reference sequence). The CDR3 sequence is 15 residues long. The germline V and J ends were trimmed by 3 bases and 5 bases, with 16 bases remaining between them. The CDR3 here is CASSFSWGRGTEAFF. In nucleotides, the CDR3 is TGTGCCAGCAGCTTCAGCTGGGGAAGAGGGACTGAAGCTTTCTTT.

This clone was observed a few times. The chain couples TRBV29-1 to TRBJ1-1, with TRBD1 identical over 9 bases. Per the germline V gene, CDR1 is SQVTM and CDR2 is ANQGSEA. CDR3 size: 16 residues. The CDR3 sequence: CSYRDRDSSMNTEAFF. The CDR3 DNA sequence: TGCAGTTACCGGGACAGGGACTCATCCATGAACACTGAAGCTTTCTTT.

The chain recombines TRBV2 with TRBJ1-4; D might be TRBD1 (6 bases). The CDR3 consists of 15 residues. The germline CDR1 and CDR2 sequences are SNHLY and FYNNEI. Between the trimmed V and J ends, which lost 7 bases and 7 bases, there was a span of 19 bases. The CDR3: CASTQSGGMGEKLFF. DNA of the CDR3: TGTGCCAGCACCCAAAGCGGGGGCATGGGTGAAAAACTGTTTTTT.

V gene TRBV7-9 combines with J gene TRBJ1-2; TRBD1 matches at 8 bases. CDR1 is SEHNR, CDR2 FQNEAQ, per germline (reference sequence). CDR3 length: 14 amino acids. V lost 5 bases, J lost 2 bases, and 4 bases stayed unmatched. The CDR3 sequence: CASSVQGGNYGYTF. The CDR3 DNA follows: TGTGCCAGCAGCGTACAGGGGGGGAACTATGGCTACACCTTC.

The rearrangement links TRBV12-3 or TRBV12-4 to TRBJ2-1; unclear D gene. The CDR3 sequence is 13 residues long. Trimming cost V 3 bases and J 3 bases, with 6 bases left between them. CDR3 residues: CASSFRGYNEQFF. DNA for the CDR3: TGTGCCAGCAGTTTCCGCGGCTACAATGAGCAGTTCTTC.

The chain recombines TRBV30 with TRBJ2-7; 8 nucleotides align to TRBD1. CDR1 and CDR2 (germline): GTSNPN, SVGIG (reference sequence). The CDR3 loop spans 13 amino acids. Trimming cost V 3 bases and J 4 bases; bases outside gene matches: 5. CDR3: CAWRWDRSYEQYF. The DNA for the CDR3 is TGTGCCTGGAGGTGGGACAGGTCGTACGAGCAGTACTTC.

The chain recombines TRBV7-9 with TRBJ1-2; D might be TRBD1 (6 bases). Germline V lookup: CDR1 SEHNR, CDR2 FQNEAQ (reference sequence). Trimming removed 1 base at V and 4 bases at J, with 13 bases between. The CDR3 is 15 residues long. The CDR3 protein is CASSLDAGEAYGYTF. Written as DNA, the CDR3 is TGTGCCAGCAGCTTAGATGCAGGGGAAGCCTATGGCTACACCTTC.

This clone was observed once. The gene calls are TRBV9 and TRBJ1-3; D is ambiguous. V lost 0 bases to trimming and J lost 6 bases, with 13 bases between them. The CDR3 has 15 amino acids. The germline V gene encodes CDR1 SGDLS and CDR2 YYNGEE. The CDR3 DNA reads as TGTGCCAGCAGCGTAGGGTCTAACCCTGCAAACACCATATATTTT. It specifies CASSVGSNPANTIYF.

The chain recombines TRBV30 with TRBJ1-1, with a weak D call TRBD1 (6 bases). Per germline, CDR1 GTSNPN and CDR2 SVGIG (reference sequence). This CDR3 contains 16 residues. V lost 2 bases, J lost 1 base, and 17 bases lay in between. The DNA for the CDR3 is TGTGCCTGGAGTCCGGACAGTTTTTATACGAACACTGAAGCTTTCTTT. It codes for CAWSPDSFYTNTEAFF.

The CDR3 region is CAISDPDGGYGYTF. In DNA form, the CDR3 reads TGTGCCATCAGTGATCCCGACGGAGGCTATGGCTACACCTTC. This rearrangement joins TRBV10-3 to TRBJ1-2; D is ambiguous. Per the germline V gene, CDR1 is ENHRY and CDR2 is SYGVKD. The CDR3 loop spans 14 amino acids. Trimming cost V 3 bases and J 4 bases, with 12 bases left between them.

The chain carries TRBV10-3 and TRBJ2-1; D not resolved. The germline V gene has CDR1 ENHRY and CDR2 SYGVKD. The CDR3 spans 15 residues. V gave up 4 bases and J gave up 0 bases, with 10 bases separating them. CDR3 nucleotide sequence: TGTGCCATCAGTGCTGACACGAGCTCCTACAATGAGCAGTTCTTC. Its protein product is CAISADTSSYNEQFF.

The V gene is TRBV3-1 (or the pseudogene TRBV3-2), the J gene TRBJ1-2; D ambiguous. The CDR3 runs to 13 residues. The V and J ends lost 4 bases and 6 bases respectively, with 12 bases between them. The germline CDR1 and CDR2 sequences are LGHDT and YNNKEL (reference sequence). The CDR3 protein is CASSLAGFDGYTF. CDR3 nucleotides: TGTGCCAGCAGCCTCGCGGGGTTTGATGGCTACACCTTC.

V usage is TRBV25-1 and J usage is TRBJ1-4; TRBD1 is a possible D gene (5 bases). The V end was cut by 8 bases, the J end by 6 bases, with 13 bases between. Germline CDR1 reads MGHDK; CDR2 reads SYGVNS. The CDR3 covers 13 residues. CDR3 amino acids: CASRAPGHEKLFF. The CDR3 DNA is TGTGCCAGCCGGGCGCCAGGGCATGAAAAACTGTTTTTT.

The chain uses TRBV5-1 and TRBJ2-1; 9 bases line up with TRBD1. CDR1 is SGHRS, CDR2 YFSETQ, per germline. CDR3 size: 17 residues. V lost 3 bases to trimming and J lost 6 bases; unmatched junction nucleotides: 13. This chain's CDR3 is CASSSTPGTGRFNEQFF. As DNA, the CDR3 is TGCGCCAGCAGCTCTACCCCCGGGACAGGGAGATTCAATGAGCAGTTCTTC. The variable domain in full, with the rest retrieved from reference TRBV5-1 and TRBJ2-1, is KAGVTQTPRYLIKTRGQQVTLSCSPISGHRSVSWYQQTPGQGLQFLFEYFSETQRNKGNFPGRFSGRQFSNSRSEMNVSTLELGDSALYLCASSSTPGTGRFNEQFFGPGTRLTVL.

This clone has more than one count but fewer than ten. The CDR3: CASSPGGSGNTIYF. The CDR3 nucleotides are TGTGCCAGCAGCCCTGGCGGGTCTGGAAACACCATATATTTT. V gene TRBV21-1 combines with J gene TRBJ1-3. TRBV21-1 is an annotated pseudogene. This CDR3 is 14 amino acids long.

This clone appeared once. V is TRBV30 and J is TRBJ2-1, with 7 bases identical to TRBD2. CDR3 length: 13 amino acids. The V gene's germline CDR1 is GTSNPN and CDR2 SVGIG (reference sequence). Trimming took 5 bases from V and 0 from J; bases not matched to a gene: 1. The CDR3 loop reads CAWASGSYNEQFF. The DNA of the CDR3 is TGTGCCTGGGCTAGCGGCTCCTACAATGAGCAGTTCTTC.

J is TRBJ1-3 and V is TRBV6-5; D remains ambiguous. From germline, CDR1 is MNHEY and CDR2 SVGAGI. This CDR3 is built from 13 residues. Deletions cut 9 bases from V and 2 bases from J, with 11 bases between. CDR3 in amino acids: CASTKSPGNTIYF. CDR3 DNA sequence: TGTGCCAGTACTAAGTCCCCTGGAAACACCATATATTTT.

The rearrangement links TRBV7-6 to TRBJ1-2; tentative D call: TRBD1 (6 bases). From germline, CDR1 is SGHVS and CDR2 FNYEAQ. Trimming stripped 2 bases from V and 6 bases from J, with 10 bases between. The CDR3 has 13 residues. CDR3 protein: CASSLKGGNGYTF. DNA of the CDR3: TGTGCCAGCAGCTTAAAGGGGGGGAATGGCTACACCTTC.

V and J are TRBV3-1 (or the pseudogene TRBV3-2) and TRBJ1-6; TRBD1 might be the D (6 bases). This CDR3 has 16 amino acids. The V gene lost 0 bases and the J gene lost 7 bases, with 13 bases spanning the gap. CDR1 and CDR2 (germline): LGHDT, YNNKEL (reference sequence). The CDR3 coding sequence is TGTGCCAGCAGCCAAGACGGAACAGGGCGAAATTCACCCCTCCACTTT. Its protein is CASSQDGTGRNSPLHF.

This chain's CDR3 is CASSYSGGSNQPQHF. The CDR3 region has the DNA TGTGCCAGCAGTTACTCCGGGGGGTCCAATCAGCCCCAGCATTTT. This chain connects TRBV6-2 or TRBV6-3 to TRBJ1-5, with a possible D match to TRBD1 (5 bases). Germline CDR1 MNHEY, CDR2 SVGEGT. Trimming left V 0 bases short and J 3 bases short, with 9 bases between. This CDR3 region has 15 residues.

V is TRBV2 and J is TRBJ2-2; unclear D gene. The germline CDR1 and CDR2 sequences are SNHLY and FYNNEI. Trimming took off 10 bases at V and 5 bases at J, with 8 bases between the two ends. The length of the CDR3 is 11 residues. The CDR3 nucleotides read TGTGCCACGACTTTGACCGGGGAGCTGTTTTTT. Its translation is CATTLTGELFF.

This chain joins TRBV3-1 (or the pseudogene TRBV3-2) and TRBJ1-5; D ambiguous. The V gene lost 0 bases and the J gene lost 9 bases, with 12 bases spanning the gap. Germline CDR1 LGHDT, CDR2 YNNKEL (reference sequence). The CDR3 spans 14 residues. The CDR3 DNA reads TGTGCCAGCAGCCAAGATCTCGCGGGGAGGCCCCAGCATTTT. It encodes CASSQDLAGRPQHF.

The rearrangement links TRBV18 to TRBJ2-3, with D maybe TRBD2 (5 bases). V gave up 4 bases and J gave up 3 bases, with 8 bases separating them. The length of the CDR3 is 13 residues. Germline CDR1 KGHSH, CDR2 LQKENI. Here the CDR3 DNA reads TGTGCCAGCTCACGGCGGGCAACAGATACGCAGTATTTT. Translation: CASSRRATDTQYF.

This clone was picked up a small number of times. The chain links TRBV28 to TRBJ1-5; tentatively, D is TRBD1 (5 bases). V shed 2 bases and J shed 6 bases, with 11 bases lying between them. The CDR3 extends over 14 amino acids. CDR1 MDHEN and CDR2 SYDVKM come from the germline V gene. This CDR3 reads CASSLQGGPQPQHF. CDR3 nucleotide sequence: TGTGCCAGCAGTTTACAGGGAGGACCTCAGCCCCAGCATTTT.

The chain links TRBV11-2 to TRBJ1-4, with 9 bases that match TRBD1. The V segment lost 3 bases and the J segment 2 bases; nucleotides outside the gene matches: 10. This CDR3 contains 18 residues. Per the germline V gene, CDR1 is SGHAT and CDR2 is FQNNGV. The CDR3 bases are TGTGCCAGCAGCTTCCGGGGACAGGGCCTAGGGACTAATGAAAAACTGTTTTTT. Protein sequence: CASSFRGQGLGTNEKLFF.

V and J are TRBV3-1 (or the pseudogene TRBV3-2) and TRBJ1-2; D not certain. Germline V gives CDR1 LGHDT, CDR2 YNNKEL (reference sequence). This CDR3 is built from 16 residues. V lost 3 bases, J lost 4 bases, and 18 bases lay in between. CDR3 region: CASSQSAAVISYGYTF. Written as DNA, the CDR3 is TGTGCCAGCAGCCAGAGTGCGGCAGTCATTTCCTATGGCTACACCTTC.

This clone appeared once. This chain joins TRBV5-1 and TRBJ2-1; TRBD2 agrees at 14 bases. J was trimmed by 4 bases and V by 4 bases; bases with no gene match: 10. Germline lookup yields CDR1 SGHRS and CDR2 YFSETQ. The CDR3 is made up of 18 amino acids. The CDR3 region has the DNA TGCGCCAGCAGCCTCAGCGGGACTAGCGGGGGAAGTTACAATGAGCAGTTCTTC. Translated, it gives CASSLSGTSGGSYNEQFF.